The clone carrying this TCR beta chain has only a few counts. What it recognizes is unknown. The investigators reverse transcribed all of the isolated RNA, so they sequenced expressed TCRB transcripts. Generated by immunoSEQ multiplex PCR, the TCRdb table keeps only in-frame clones and is missing some. The data hold around 280,000 clones, with about 15% observed a single time. The V gene lost 1 base and the J gene lost 5 bases, with 17 bases spanning the gap. Germline lookup yields CDR1 GTSNPN and CDR2 SVGIG (reference sequence). The CDR3 covers 16 residues. This specimen belongs to a study of beta chain features in type 1 diabetes. Regarding the study as a whole: When Type 1 diabetes patients were examined, their TCRB CDR3s proved moderately but significantly shorter in all four CD4+ subsets.

This sequence joins TRBV30 and TRBJ2-2; a weak D match, TRBD2 (7 bases). Sequencing was carried out using naive CD4+ T cells from blood. The sequence derives from a man aged 18 to 30 with type 1 diabetes. In DNA form, the CDR3 reads TGTGCCTGGAGTGAGTTCGGGGGGCGGATAACCGGGGAGCTGTTTTTT. Translation: CAWSEFGGRITGELFF.